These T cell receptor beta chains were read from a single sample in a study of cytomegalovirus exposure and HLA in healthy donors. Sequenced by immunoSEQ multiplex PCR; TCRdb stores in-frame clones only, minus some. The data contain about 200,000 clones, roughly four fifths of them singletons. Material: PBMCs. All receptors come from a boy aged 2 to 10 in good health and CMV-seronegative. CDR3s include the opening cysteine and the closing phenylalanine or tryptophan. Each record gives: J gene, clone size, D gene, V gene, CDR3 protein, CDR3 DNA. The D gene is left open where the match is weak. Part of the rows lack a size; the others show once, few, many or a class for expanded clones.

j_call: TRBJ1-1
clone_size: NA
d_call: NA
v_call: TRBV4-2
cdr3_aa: CASSQDSHRRNTEAFF
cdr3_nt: TGTGCCAGCAGCCAAGATAGCCACAGGAGGAACACTGAAGCTTTCTTT

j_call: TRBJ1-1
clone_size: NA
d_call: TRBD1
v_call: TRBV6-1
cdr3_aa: CASSEPDRAKAFF
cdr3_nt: TGTGCCAGCAGTGAGCCGGACAGGGCAAAAGCTTTCTTT

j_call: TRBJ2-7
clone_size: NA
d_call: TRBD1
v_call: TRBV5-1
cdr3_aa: CASSLTTGAEQYF
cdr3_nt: TGCGCCAGCAGCCTAACGACAGGGGCCGAGCAGTACTTC

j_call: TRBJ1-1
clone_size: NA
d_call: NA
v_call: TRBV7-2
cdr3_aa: CASGADLNTEAFF
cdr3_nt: TGTGCCAGCGGGGCAGATCTTAACACTGAAGCTTTCTTT

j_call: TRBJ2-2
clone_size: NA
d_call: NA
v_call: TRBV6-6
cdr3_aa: CASSYRRGANTGELFF
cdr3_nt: TGTGCCAGCAGTTACAGGCGGGGAGCGAACACCGGGGAGCTGTTTTTT

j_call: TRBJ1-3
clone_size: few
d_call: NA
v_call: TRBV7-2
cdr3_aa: CASSLERGYGNTIYF
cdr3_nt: TGTGCCAGCAGCTTAGAGAGGGGGTATGGAAACACCATATATTTT

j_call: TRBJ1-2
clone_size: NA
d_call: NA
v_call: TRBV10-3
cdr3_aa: CAISESQAYGYTF
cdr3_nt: TGTGCCATCAGTGAGTCCCAGGCCTATGGCTACACCTTC

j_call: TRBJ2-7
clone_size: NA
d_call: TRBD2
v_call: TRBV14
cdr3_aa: CASSPQGLYEQYF
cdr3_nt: TGTGCCAGCAGCCCCCAGGGACTATACGAGCAGTACTTC

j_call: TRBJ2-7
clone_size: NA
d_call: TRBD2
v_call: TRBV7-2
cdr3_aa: CASSGSGGWEQYF
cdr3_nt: TGTGCCAGCAGCGGCTCCGGGGGGTGGGAGCAGTACTTC

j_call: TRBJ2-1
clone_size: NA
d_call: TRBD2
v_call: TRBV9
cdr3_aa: CASSVGGGGPIGEQFF
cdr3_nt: TGTGCCAGCAGCGTAGGCGGCGGGGGGCCCATCGGTGAGCAGTTCTTC

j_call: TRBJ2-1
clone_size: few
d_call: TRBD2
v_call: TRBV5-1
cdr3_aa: CASSPTSGGLNEQFF
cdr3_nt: TGCGCCAGCAGCCCGACTAGCGGGGGTCTAAATGAGCAGTTCTTC

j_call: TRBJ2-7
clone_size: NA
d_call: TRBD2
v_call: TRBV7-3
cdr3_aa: CASSLFPSGGGSSYEQYF
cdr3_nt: TGTGCCAGCAGCTTATTTCCTAGCGGGGGGGGGAGCTCCTACGAGCAGTACTTC

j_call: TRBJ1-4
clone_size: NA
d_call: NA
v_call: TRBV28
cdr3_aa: CASSLHPQGSVEKLFF
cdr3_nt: TGTGCCAGCAGTTTGCATCCCCAGGGTTCTGTAGAAAAACTGTTTTTT

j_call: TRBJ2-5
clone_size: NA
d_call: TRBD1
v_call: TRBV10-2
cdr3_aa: CASSEDRGARETQYF
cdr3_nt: TGCGCCAGCAGCGAGGACAGGGGAGCACGGGAGACCCAGTACTTC

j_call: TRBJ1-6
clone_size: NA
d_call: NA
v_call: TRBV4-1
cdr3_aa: CASSQVVSVNYNSPLHF
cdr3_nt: TGCGCCAGCAGCCAAGTAGTCTCGGTTAACTATAATTCACCCCTCCACTTT

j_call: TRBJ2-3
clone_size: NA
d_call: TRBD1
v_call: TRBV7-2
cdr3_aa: CASSLDRGTDTQYF
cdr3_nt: TGTGCCAGCAGCCTAGACAGGGGCACAGATACGCAGTATTTT

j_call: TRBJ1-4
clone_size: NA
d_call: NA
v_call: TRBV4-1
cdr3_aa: CASSPTTVYNEKLFF
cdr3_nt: TGCGCCAGCAGCCCAACGACAGTATATAATGAAAAACTGTTTTTT

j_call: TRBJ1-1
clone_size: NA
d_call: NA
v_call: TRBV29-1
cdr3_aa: CSVESAGNTEAFF
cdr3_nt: TGCAGCGTTGAATCTGCAGGGAACACTGAAGCTTTCTTT

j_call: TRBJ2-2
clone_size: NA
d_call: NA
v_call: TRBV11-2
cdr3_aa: CASSLVARKLENTGELFF
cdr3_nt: TGTGCCAGCAGCTTAGTCGCCAGGAAGTTGGAGAACACCGGGGAGCTGTTTTTT

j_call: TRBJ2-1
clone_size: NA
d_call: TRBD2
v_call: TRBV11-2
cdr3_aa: CASSSTSGGAREQFF
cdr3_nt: TGTGCCAGCAGCAGCACTAGCGGGGGGGCACGGGAGCAGTTCTTC

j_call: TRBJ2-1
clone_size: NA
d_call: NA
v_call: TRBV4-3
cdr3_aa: CASSQDRRANEQFF
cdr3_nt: TGCGCCAGCAGCCAAGATCGGCGGGCCAATGAGCAGTTCTTC

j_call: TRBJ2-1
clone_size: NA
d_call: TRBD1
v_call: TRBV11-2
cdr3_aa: CASSHPADRIEQFF
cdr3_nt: TGTGCCAGCAGCCACCCCGCGGACAGGATTGAGCAGTTCTTC

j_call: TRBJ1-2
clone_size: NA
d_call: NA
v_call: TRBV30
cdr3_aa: CAWLNPQGYNTF
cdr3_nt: TGTGCCTGGCTAAATCCGCAGGGTTATAACACCTTC

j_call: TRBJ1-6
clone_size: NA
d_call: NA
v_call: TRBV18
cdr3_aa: CASSLESGYNSPLHF
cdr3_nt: TGTGCCAGCTCACTCGAGTCCGGTTATAATTCACCCCTCCACTTT

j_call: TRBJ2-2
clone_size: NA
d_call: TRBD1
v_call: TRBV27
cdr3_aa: CASSSINRGPNTGELFF
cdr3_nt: TGTGCCAGCAGTTCCATCAACAGGGGACCCAACACCGGGGAGCTGTTTTTT

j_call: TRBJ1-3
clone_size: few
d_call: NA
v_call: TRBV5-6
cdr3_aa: CASSFIGGGNTIYF
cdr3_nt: TGTGCCAGCAGCTTCATTGGAGGTGGAAACACCATATATTTT

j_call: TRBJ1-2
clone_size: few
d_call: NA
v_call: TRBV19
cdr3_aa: CASSQDTSGYTF
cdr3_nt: TGTGCCAGTAGCCAGGACACTTCAGGCTACACCTTC

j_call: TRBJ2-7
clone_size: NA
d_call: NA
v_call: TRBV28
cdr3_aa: CARNIRPRYEQYF
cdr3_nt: TGTGCCAGAAATATCAGGCCAAGGTACGAGCAGTACTTC

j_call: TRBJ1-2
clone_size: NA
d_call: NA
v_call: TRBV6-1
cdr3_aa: CASRMTDPYGYTF
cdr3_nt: TGTGCCAGCAGGATGACAGACCCTTATGGCTACACCTTC

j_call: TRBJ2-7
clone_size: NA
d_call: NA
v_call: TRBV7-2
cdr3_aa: CASSLAAASDYEQYF
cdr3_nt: TGTGCCAGCAGCTTAGCTGCTGCTAGCGACTACGAGCAGTACTTC

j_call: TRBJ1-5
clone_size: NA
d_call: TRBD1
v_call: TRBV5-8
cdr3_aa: CASSFHRGGQPQHF
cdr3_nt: TGTGCCAGCAGCTTCCACAGGGGAGGTCAGCCCCAGCATTTT

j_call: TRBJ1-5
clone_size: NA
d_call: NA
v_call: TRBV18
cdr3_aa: CASSQTGTLNQPQHF
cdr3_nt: TGTGCCAGCTCACAAACCGGGACACTAAATCAGCCCCAGCATTTT